This passage covers 31 T cell receptor beta chains from one sample sequenced in a study of CD8+ T cells in alopecia areata. RNA, once extracted, was reverse transcribed into cDNA for use as the sequencing template. Some clones are missing from TCRdb's copy, which holds only in-frame ones; the method was immunoSEQ multiplex PCR. The sample carries about 280,000 clones, roughly 64% recorded once. Noted treatment: oral pan-JAK inhibitor, 5-10 mg twice daily. The source was CD4+ T cells sorted from blood, collected at week 24, from a patient treated with tofacitinib. The receptors were sampled from a human donor with alopecia areata.

DNA of the CDR3: TGCGCCAGCAGTCAATCCCGAGGGGGGCTGGGCACCGGGGAGCTGTTTTTT. Its protein product is CASSQSRGGLGTGELFF. The rearrangement uses TRBV23-1 and TRBJ2-2; D is possibly TRBD1 or TRBD2 (6 bases each). TRBV23-1 has ORF status, its function being uncertain. Trimming pared 0 bases from V and 4 bases from J, leaving 15 bases between. The CDR3 extends over 17 amino acids.

The V gene is TRBV6-1, the J gene TRBJ2-7; 7 positions match TRBD1. The CDR3 runs to 14 residues. Germline CDR1 reads MNHNS; CDR2 reads SASEGT. V dropped 7 bases and J dropped 4; count of bases not matched to a gene: 10. CDR3 region: CASIRTGDGYEQYF. CDR3 bases: TGTGCCAGCATACGGACAGGCGATGGGTACGAGCAGTACTTC.

This clone has just a few counts. V and J are TRBV7-9 and TRBJ2-5, with D perhaps matching TRBD1 or TRBD2 (5 bases each). V lost 4 bases and J 2 bases, leaving 14 bases between the germline ends. The CDR3 has 15 amino acids. Germline V CDR1 and CDR2: SEHNR, FQNEAQ (reference sequence). The CDR3 sequence is CASSWRRQFQETQYF. In DNA, the CDR3 is TGTGCCAGCAGCTGGAGGAGACAGTTTCAAGAGACCCAGTACTTC.

This chain uses TRBV19 with TRBJ1-1; D is undetermined. This CDR3 is 14 amino acids long. CDR1 is LNHDA and CDR2 is SQIVND in the germline V gene (reference sequence). With 7 bases removed from V and 5 bases from J, the gap between germline ends came to 17 bases. The CDR3 DNA reads TGTGCCAGTACCACTCGAATTCCGCCGACTGAAGCTTTCTTT. This sequence encodes CASTTRIPPTEAFF.

The rearrangement uses TRBV29-1 and TRBJ2-7, with D possibly being TRBD1 (5 bases). The germline V gene encodes CDR1 SQVTM and CDR2 ANQGSEA. V dropped 7 bases and J dropped 3 bases, with 16 bases sitting between them. This CDR3 is built from 13 residues. Written as DNA, the CDR3 is TGCAGCGCCGCCCAGGACACTTTCTACGAGCAGTACTTC. This gives the protein CSAAQDTFYEQYF.

This clone was detected only a few times. The gene calls are TRBV14 and TRBJ1-6, with 10 bases aligning to TRBD1. CDR3 size: 14 residues. V lost 3 bases to trimming and J lost 9 bases; unmatched junction nucleotides: 2. The V gene's germline CDR1 is SGHDN and CDR2 FVKESK. The CDR3, as DNA: TGTGCCAGCAGCCAGACAGGGGGCGTTTCACCCCTCCACTTT. Translating gives CASSQTGGVSPLHF.

This chain uses TRBV7-9 with TRBJ1-3; D call uncertain. V shed 5 bases and J shed 1 base, with 12 bases lying between them. CDR1 is SEHNR and CDR2 is FQNEAQ in the germline V gene (reference sequence). The CDR3 spans 15 residues. The CDR3 nucleotides are TGTGCCAGCAGCCCGAGAGGAGTATCTGGAAACACCATATATTTT. Translation gives CASSPRGVSGNTIYF.

This clone has a single count. The gene calls are TRBV7-9 and TRBJ1-2, with D hard to call. V lost 1 base and J lost 5, with 8 bases in between. CDR1 is SEHNR, CDR2 FQNEAQ, per germline (reference sequence). The length of the CDR3 is 13 residues. The CDR3 nucleotides read TGTGCCAGCAGCTTAGACCCCGGATATGGCTACACCTTC. Translation: CASSLDPGYGYTF.

Only a few counts were recorded for this clone. V gene TRBV10-3 combines with J gene TRBJ1-2; D call uncertain. This CDR3 comprises 14 residues. Germline loops: CDR1 ENHRY, CDR2 SYGVKD. V gave up 2 bases and J gave up 8 bases, with 15 bases separating them. The CDR3 sequence is CAISEIGQPSGYTF. For the CDR3, the DNA is TGTGCCATCAGTGAGATTGGGCAGCCGTCCGGCTACACCTTC.

The V gene is TRBV27, the J gene TRBJ1-5, with a tentative D call TRBD1 (5 bases). The V and J ends lost 4 bases and 5 bases respectively, with 15 bases between them. The CDR3 is 15 residues long. CDR1 is MNHEY, CDR2 SMNVEV, per germline (reference sequence). The DNA of the CDR3 is TGTGCCAGCAGTTCTCAGGTTCGGGGGTATCAGCCCCAGCATTTT. This translates into CASSSQVRGYQPQHF.

J is TRBJ2-2 and V is TRBV27; 7 bases fit TRBD1. J was trimmed by 4 bases and V by 5 bases; bases with no gene match: 10. The CDR3 consists of 16 residues. Per germline, CDR1 MNHEY and CDR2 SMNVEV (reference sequence). This CDR3 is CASSPGQAWLTGELFF. The CDR3 DNA is TGTGCCAGCAGTCCCGGACAGGCTTGGCTCACCGGGGAGCTGTTTTTT.

For the CDR3, the DNA is TGTGCCACCAGCAGAGATAAACAGGGACTGATTAGCAATCAGCCCCAGCATTTT. The encoded protein is CATSRDKQGLISNQPQHF. The chain recombines TRBV15 with TRBJ1-5; weak D call: TRBD1 (6 bases). The V end lost 0 bases, the J end lost 0 bases, and 15 bases lay between the germline ends. Germline CDR1 and CDR2: LNHNV and YYDKDF (reference sequence). The CDR3 is 18 residues long.

This clone was observed a few times. This rearrangement joins TRBV19 to TRBJ2-7; D is undetermined. The CDR3 totals 15 residues. From germline, CDR1 is LNHDA and CDR2 SQIVND (reference sequence). V was pared by 7 bases and J by 3 bases, with 19 bases between. CDR3 residues: CASTRVLGMGYEQYF. CDR3 nucleotide sequence: TGTGCCAGTACTCGAGTCCTGGGGATGGGCTACGAGCAGTACTTC. Supplemented by reference TRBV19 and TRBJ2-7, the full variable domain reads DGGITQSPKYLFRKEGQNVTLSCEQNLNHDAMYWYRQDPGQGLRLIYYSQIVNDFQKGDIAEGYSVSREKKESFPLTVTSAQKNPTAFYLCASTRVLGMGYEQYFGPGTRLTVT.

The chain joins TRBV19 to TRBJ2-6; unclear D gene. With 9 bases removed from V and 2 bases from J, the gap between germline ends came to 5 bases. CDR1 is LNHDA and CDR2 is SQIVND in the germline V gene (reference sequence). The CDR3 runs 12 residues. CDR3 coding DNA: TGTGCCAGCGGGCCTGGGGCCAACGTCCTGACTTTC. Encoded protein: CASGPGANVLTF.

This clone was counted a single time. The genes are TRBV4-3 and TRBJ1-2; 8 bases fit TRBD1. V was pared by 1 base and J by 8 bases, with 15 bases of the junction left unmatched. CDR3 length: 17 amino acids. Germline V CDR1 and CDR2: LGHNA, YSLEER. The CDR3: CASSQASPNDRGGGYTF. The CDR3 coding sequence is TGCGCCAGCAGCCAAGCATCCCCTAACGACAGGGGCGGAGGCTACACCTTC.

The genes are TRBV7-9 and TRBJ1-2, with 10 positions matching TRBD1. The CDR3 runs 17 residues. V lost 5 bases, J lost 7 bases, and 16 bases stayed unmatched. Germline V gives CDR1 SEHNR, CDR2 FQNEAQ (reference sequence). CDR3: CASSPRPSDRGRSGYTF. The CDR3, as DNA: TGTGCCAGCAGCCCTAGACCGTCGGACAGGGGGAGAAGTGGCTACACCTTC.

This clone has just a few counts. The V call is TRBV29-1, the J call TRBJ2-5, with D hard to call. The V end was cut by 6 bases, the J end by 2 bases, with 10 bases between. CDR1 is SQVTM and CDR2 is ANQGSEA in the germline V gene. CDR3 length: 12 amino acids. In DNA form, the CDR3 reads TGCAGCGTCCTGGTAGGGCAAGAGACCCAGTACTTC. It translates to CSVLVGQETQYF.

The V and J genes are TRBV6-5 and TRBJ1-6, with D uncertain. Trimming stripped 0 bases from V and 7 bases from J, with 4 bases between. The CDR3 consists of 13 residues. Germline V gene sequence: CDR1 MNHEY, CDR2 SVGAGI. CDR3 loop: CASSYSFNSPLHF. The CDR3 DNA follows: TGTGCCAGCAGTTACTCGTTCAATTCACCCCTCCACTTT.

The chain is built from TRBV27 and TRBJ2-1, with 8 bases aligning to TRBD2. This CDR3 spans 17 amino acids. Germline trimming cut 7 bases from V and 7 bases from J; bases unmatched to any gene: 18. Germline CDR1 is MNHEY and CDR2 is SMNVEV (reference sequence). The CDR3 nucleotides read TGTGCCAGCACCCCAATTGCCCGGGGGGGCCGCTGGAATGAGCAGTTCTTC. Its protein product is CASTPIARGGRWNEQFF.

Written as DNA, the CDR3 is TGTGCCAGCAGTTCAGAGACTAGGGGAGCCGATACGCAGTATTTT. Encoded protein: CASSSETRGADTQYF. V is TRBV27 and J is TRBJ2-3; a weak D match, TRBD2 (6 bases). The V gene lost 4 bases and the J gene lost 6 bases, with 17 bases spanning the gap. CDR1 and CDR2 (germline): MNHEY, SMNVEV (reference sequence). This CDR3 comprises 15 residues.

A word on this clone: The junction departs from the called germline gene at one end, perhaps through a read error. The rearrangement uses TRBV29-1 and TRBJ2-6, with D perhaps TRBD2 (6 bases). This CDR3 has 14 amino acids. The germline V gene encodes CDR1 SQVTM and CDR2 ANQGSEA. The CDR3 is CSVVGSSGANVLAF. CDR3 sequence (DNA): TGCAGCGTTGTCGGGAGCTCTGGGGCCAACGTCCTGGCTTTC.

The chain joins TRBV29-1 to TRBJ2-7; TRBD1 aligns across 9 bases. Germline values: CDR1 SQVTM, CDR2 ANQGSEA. The CDR3 spans 17 residues. V dropped 7 bases and J dropped 1; count of bases not matched to a gene: 17. CDR3 nucleotides: TGCAGCGCCCTCACCGGGACCGGGACAGGGACGTCCTACGAGCAGTACTTC. It specifies CSALTGTGTGTSYEQYF.

V and J are TRBV10-3 and TRBJ2-5; tentatively, D is TRBD1 (6 bases). With 4 bases removed from V and 2 bases from J, the gap between germline ends came to 8 bases. CDR3 length: 13 residues. Germline V gene data show CDR1 as ENHRY and CDR2 as SYGVKD. Written as DNA, the CDR3 is TGTGCCATCAGTGTACAGGGACAAGAGACCCAGTACTTC. Protein product: CAISVQGQETQYF.

The rearrangement joins TRBV28 to TRBJ1-5; D remains ambiguous. The CDR3 extends over 14 amino acids. Deletions cut 8 bases from V and 2 bases from J, with 13 bases between. CDR1 is MDHEN, CDR2 SYDVKM, per germline. The CDR3 spells CASLGRTGNQPQHF. CDR3 nucleotide sequence: TGTGCCAGCCTGGGGAGGACTGGCAATCAGCCCCAGCATTTT.

J is TRBJ2-3 and V is TRBV30, with 10 bases identical to TRBD1. This CDR3 region has 14 residues. V was pared by 5 bases and J by 8 bases, with 10 bases of the junction left unmatched. From germline, CDR1 is GTSNPN and CDR2 SVGIG (reference sequence). The CDR3 DNA follows: TGTGCCTGGGGACCGGGACAGGGGCTAGGTACGCAGTATTTT. Its translation is CAWGPGQGLGTQYF.

This chain connects TRBV29-1 to TRBJ1-2; D remains ambiguous. CDR1 and CDR2 from the germline V gene are SQVTM and ANQGSEA. V lost 4 bases, J lost 2 bases, and 2 bases lay in between. The CDR3 covers 10 residues. CDR3 amino acids: CSVVNYGYTF. Here the CDR3 DNA reads TGCAGCGTTGTGAACTATGGCTACACCTTC.

V is TRBV29-1 and J is TRBJ2-1; the D gene is possibly TRBD1 (7 bases). V lost 7 bases and J 5 bases, leaving 21 bases between the germline ends. This CDR3 is built from 15 residues. CDR1 is SQVTM, CDR2 ANQGSEA, per germline. Here the CDR3 reads CSALSRGALNNEQFF. In nucleotides, the CDR3 is TGCAGCGCACTAAGCAGGGGGGCTCTGAACAATGAGCAGTTCTTC.

The chain joins TRBV6-1 to TRBJ2-1; TRBD1 aligns across 9 bases. V shed 6 bases, J shed 4 bases, and the junction held 4 bases outside the gene matches. This CDR3 region has 14 residues. Germline assignment: CDR1 MNHNS and CDR2 SASEGT. In DNA, the CDR3 is TGTGCCAGCAGGACAGGGGGTTCTTACAATGAGCAGTTCTTC. This translates into CASRTGGSYNEQFF.

The chain combines TRBV4-3 with TRBJ2-5; weak D call: TRBD1 (6 bases). The CDR3 is 18 residues long. Germline CDR1 and CDR2: LGHNA and YSLEER. V shed 2 bases and J shed 0 bases, with 19 bases lying between them. The CDR3 region has the DNA TGCGCCAGCAGCCAACTACGACCAGGGGACCCGTACCAAGAGACCCAGTACTTC. This gives the protein CASSQLRPGDPYQETQYF.

This clone turned up a few times. V usage is TRBV7-9 and J usage is TRBJ2-7, with D perhaps matching TRBD1 (6 bases). With 4 bases removed from V and 2 bases from J, the gap between germline ends came to 15 bases. Germline V gene sequence: CDR1 SEHNR, CDR2 FQNEAQ (reference sequence). This CDR3 comprises 15 residues. The CDR3 is CASSSSGEPTYEQYF. CDR3 in DNA: TGTGCCAGCAGCTCCTCAGGGGAACCAACCTACGAGCAGTACTTC. Using reference TRBV7-9 and TRBJ2-7 for the parts outside the CDR3, the full variable domain is DTGVSQNPRHKITKRGQNVTFRCDPISEHNRLYWYRQTLGQGPEFLTYFQNEAQLEKSRLLSDRFSAERPKGSFSTLEIQRTEQGDSAMYLCASSSSGEPTYEQYFGPGTRLTVT.

V usage is TRBV28 and J usage is TRBJ1-2; D possibly corresponds to TRBD1 (5 bases). Germline V gives CDR1 MDHEN, CDR2 SYDVKM. The ends were cut back, 10 bases at V and 4 bases at J, with 16 bases in the middle. There are 13 residues in the CDR3. The CDR3 DNA follows: TGTGCCACTCCAGGGACGGGGGGCTATGGCTACACCTTC. Its protein product is CATPGTGGYGYTF.